The TCR beta chain under discussion was sequenced for a study of glioma-infiltrating T cells. Study outcomes and limitations: Only very few CDR3 sequences appeared in both tissue and blood. Above-expected tissue-blood divergence occurred in all gliomas, most in low-grade ones.

This clonotype occurred a few times. Its specificity is unknown. An end of the junction does not agree with germline; a read error may underlie this. Amplification of TCR alpha and beta CDR3 regions from RNA used iRepertoire nested multiplex PCR. TCRdb itself ran the multiplex PCR reads through MiXCR, one entry per CDR3 protein. The sample shows around 170,000 distinct CDR3 sequences, about 46% of them seen only once. The germline V gene encodes CDR1 SGDLS and CDR2 YYNGEE. The CDR3 runs to 15 residues. The origin of this receptor is a human donor with low-grade glioma or glioblastoma, undergoing nonglioma brain surgery, or in good health (not recorded which). The chain has TRBV9 and TRBJ2-3; TRBD1 or TRBD2 may be the D gene (5 bases each). The sample consisted of glioma tissue, nonneoplastic brain tissue, or PBMCs (not recorded which). CDR3 nucleotides: TGTGCCAGCAGCGTAGATGGGACCCGCACGGATACGCAGTATTTT. It specifies CASSVDGTRTDTQYF.